This is a list of T cell receptor beta chains from one sample in a study of identical twins. TCRdb recomputed calls from the 5' RACE reads with MiXCR, one row per CDR3 protein. This repertoire shows roughly 720,000 distinct CDR3 sequences, 15% to 20% found once; its top ten account for under 15%. In addition, the sample was reused for a study of T cells expressing NK-cell markers.

The specimen was PBMCs. The receptors shown here come from a woman under 30 in good health. Each CDR3 is given with its conserved first and last residue. A D gene is named only where the DNA matches it firmly. A clone size is listed for some rows: how often the clone was seen (once, few, many), or a class if it is expanded.

D: TRBD1; J: TRBJ2-5; V: TRBV29-1; size: NA; DNA: TGCAGCGTTGGGGGACAGGGGCAAGAGACCCAGTACTTC; CDR3: CSVGGQGQETQYF
D: NA; J: TRBJ2-2; V: TRBV7-2; size: few; DNA: TGTGCCAGCAGCCAGGACGGCGGGGAGCTGTTTTTT; CDR3: CASSQDGGELFF
D: NA; J: TRBJ2-7; V: TRBV7-9; size: few; DNA: TGTGCCAGCAGCTTCATAGGGGACGAGCAGTACTTC; CDR3: CASSFIGDEQYF
D: NA; J: TRBJ2-1; V: TRBV24-1; size: NA; DNA: TGTGCCACCAGTGACCCCGGGGCCGACTCCTACAATGAGCAGTTCTTC; CDR3: CATSDPGADSYNEQFF
D: TRBD1; J: TRBJ2-1; V: TRBV5-1; size: few; DNA: TGCGCCAGCAGCGGAACGGACAGGGGGCTATACAATGAGCAGTTCTTC; CDR3: CASSGTDRGLYNEQFF
D: TRBD2; J: TRBJ2-4; V: TRBV3-1; size: few; DNA: TGTGCCAGCAGCCAGGGAGGGAGGGAGGACATTCAGTACTTC; CDR3: CASSQGGREDIQYF
D: NA; J: TRBJ1-1; V: TRBV29-1; size: NA; DNA: TGCAGCTCCGGACATAGAAGTGAAGCTTTCTTT; CDR3: CSSGHRSEAFF
D: TRBD1; J: TRBJ1-2; V: TRBV12-3/TRBV12-4; size: few; DNA: TGTGCCAGCAGCCAGGGGGTCCCGGGCTACACCTTC; CDR3: CASSQGVPGYTF
D: TRBD2; J: TRBJ2-1; V: TRBV20-1; size: NA; DNA: TGCAGCCTCCCGGGGGGGGCGACCCACAATGAGCAGTTCTTC; CDR3: CSLPGGATHNEQFF
D: TRBD1; J: TRBJ1-1; V: TRBV12-3/TRBV12-4; size: NA; DNA: TGTGCCAGCAGTGAAGGCAACAGGGGGCGAGCTTTCTTT; CDR3: CASSEGNRGRAFF
D: NA; J: TRBJ2-7; V: TRBV6-5; size: NA; DNA: TGTGCCAGCAGTTACTCGGCCAGCGAAAGCTCCTACGAGCAGTACTTC; CDR3: CASSYSASESSYEQYF
D: NA; J: TRBJ2-5; V: TRBV11-2; size: NA; DNA: TGTGCCAGCAGCCGCCCCGAGCTAAGAGAGACCCAGTACTTC; CDR3: CASSRPELRETQYF
D: NA; J: TRBJ2-3; V: TRBV4-3; size: many; DNA: TGCGCCAGCAGCCAAGAATCTAGGTACACAGATACGCAGTATTTT; CDR3: CASSQESRYTDTQYF
D: NA; J: TRBJ2-7; V: TRBV7-8; size: NA; DNA: TGTGCCAGCAGTTTATCGAGGGTATTCAGAGGCTACGAGCAGTACTTC; CDR3: CASSLSRVFRGYEQYF
D: NA; J: TRBJ1-3; V: TRBV29-1; size: many; DNA: TGCAGCGTCGCTACCGGGACCTCTGGAAACACCATATATTTT; CDR3: CSVATGTSGNTIYF
D: NA; J: TRBJ1-2; V: TRBV3-1; size: few; DNA: TGTGCCAGCAGCCAAGGGTTAAAGGGGCTTCCCTATGGCTACACCTTC; CDR3: CASSQGLKGLPYGYTF
D: NA; J: TRBJ2-3; V: TRBV12-3/TRBV12-4; size: few; DNA: TGTGCCAGCAGCCAGAACAGCGGAGATACGCAGTATTTT; CDR3: CASSQNSGDTQYF
D: TRBD1; J: TRBJ2-7; V: TRBV12-3/TRBV12-4; size: few; DNA: TGTGCCAGCAGTTTTCTGGACAGGGTAATCTACGAGCAGTACTTC; CDR3: CASSFLDRVIYEQYF
D: TRBD1; J: TRBJ1-4; V: TRBV7-9; size: few; DNA: TGTGCCAGCAGCGATTCCGGGACAGGGCAGGAAAAACTGTTTTTT; CDR3: CASSDSGTGQEKLFF
D: NA; J: TRBJ2-7; V: TRBV5-1; size: NA; DNA: TGCGCCAGCAGCCGTCAGCAGGGTACCTACGAGCAGTACTTC; CDR3: CASSRQQGTYEQYF
D: NA; J: TRBJ2-7; V: TRBV7-9; size: NA; DNA: TGTGCCAGCAGCTCGAGGACCGGGGTTACCTACGAGCAGTACTTC; CDR3: CASSSRTGVTYEQYF
D: NA; J: TRBJ2-3; V: TRBV12-3/TRBV12-4; size: NA; DNA: TGTGCCAGCAGTTCATCGGCCAAAGAAGATACGCAGTATTTT; CDR3: CASSSSAKEDTQYF
D: TRBD2; J: TRBJ2-1; V: TRBV6-1; size: few; DNA: TGTGCCAGCAGTCTCCGGACTAGCGGGAGCTCGAATGAGCAGTTCTTC; CDR3: CASSLRTSGSSNEQFF
D: TRBD2; J: TRBJ2-1; V: TRBV20-1; size: NA; DNA: TGCAGTGCTAATGGACTAGTAGTTGACAATGAGCAGTTCTTC; CDR3: CSANGLVVDNEQFF
D: TRBD1; J: TRBJ2-7; V: TRBV12-3/TRBV12-4; size: few; DNA: TGTGCCAGCACCCCCGGGGACAGGGATTCGGGGGAGCAGTACTTC; CDR3: CASTPGDRDSGEQYF
D: TRBD2; J: TRBJ2-3; V: TRBV12-3/TRBV12-4; size: NA; DNA: TGTGCCAGCAGCCCCTATAGCGGGAGGGGTTTGGATACGCAGTATTTT; CDR3: CASSPYSGRGLDTQYF
D: TRBD2; J: TRBJ2-1; V: TRBV20-1; size: few; DNA: TGCAGTGCTCAGGGGCTGGGACTAGCGGGGTACAATGAGCAGTTCTTC; CDR3: CSAQGLGLAGYNEQFF